What follows are 5 T cell receptor beta chains derived from one specimen sequenced in a study of human T cells and chemical hapten exposure (dated by TCRdb to about 2021). In the paper's terms, the time point label means: pre-sensitization, week 0. The meaning of the sample's treatment or condition label: therapeutic diphenylcyclopropenone sensitization with weekly scalp DPC. Library prep was done by RACE. Sequenced using a NextSeq 500. Clones were called with MiXCR by TCRdb after fastp trimmed the public reads at Q25, and only in-frame beta chains were retained. Every CDR3 protein is listed once, alongside the most common genes and DNA of its rows. This sample comprises approximately 370,000 distinct CDR3 sequences, approximately 5% of them detected only once. The top ten clones comprise over 6.5% of the sample. The sample was whole blood, taken in connection with sensitization to the hapten diphenylcyclopropenone (DPC). These receptors came from a woman under 30 with alopecia areata. Some clones in this sample may be carry-over from other donors' samples.

The table lists this clonotype with a few counts. This chain links TRBV9 with TRBJ2-7; the D gene is possibly TRBD2 (6 bases). This CDR3 is 15 amino acids long. The germline CDR1 and CDR2 sequences are SGDLS and YYNGEE. V lost 4 bases to trimming and J lost 5 bases, with 19 bases between them. The CDR3 coding sequence is TGTGCCAGCAGCCCACTGACCGGAGGGCCCCACGAGCAGTACTTC. It codes for CASSPLTGGPHEQYF.

The chain carries TRBV5-6 and TRBJ2-5; D is uncertain. This CDR3 has 12 amino acids. The germline V gene encodes CDR1 SGHDT and CDR2 YYEEEE. The V gene lost 4 bases and the J gene lost 10 bases, with 14 bases spanning the gap. The CDR3 nucleotides read TGTGCCAGCAGCGAAAATGGACCCCTCCAGTACTTC. Translated, it gives CASSENGPLQYF.

This clonotype was observed a handful of times. The chain employs TRBV11-1 and TRBJ2-4, with D unresolved. The CDR3 runs 14 residues. The germline gives CDR1 SGHAT, CDR2 FQDESV (reference sequence). Trimming stripped 5 bases from V and 1 base from J, with 9 bases between. The CDR3 region is CASSPDGAKNIQYF. The DNA for the CDR3 is TGTGCCAGCAGCCCCGACGGGGCCAAAAACATTCAGTACTTC. Full variable domain (remainder filled in from reference TRBV11-1 and TRBJ2-4): EAEVAQSPRYKITEKSQAVAFWCDPISGHATLYWYRQILGQGPELLVQFQDESVVDDSQLPKDRFSAERLKGVDSTLKIQPAELGDSAMYLCASSPDGAKNIQYFGAGTRLSVL.

The chain has TRBV7-2 and TRBJ2-3; possible D gene TRBD2, 7 bases. Germline V lookup: CDR1 SGHTA, CDR2 FQGNSA. V gave up 3 bases and J gave up 2 bases, with 18 bases separating them. This CDR3 is built from 17 residues. Written as DNA, the CDR3 is TGTGCCAGCAGCTTTCGGATGGCGGGGGCGAACACAGATACGCAGTATTTT. Translating it yields CASSFRMAGANTDTQYF.

This clonotype was found many times. V and J are TRBV29-1 and TRBJ2-5, with a possible D match to TRBD2 (5 bases). Trimming removed 4 bases from V and 5 bases from J, with 8 bases in between. Germline lookup yields CDR1 SQVTM and CDR2 ANQGSEA. The CDR3 has 11 amino acids. This CDR3 is CSVATGETQYF. CDR3 nucleotide sequence: TGCAGCGTTGCGACGGGGGAGACCCAGTACTTC.